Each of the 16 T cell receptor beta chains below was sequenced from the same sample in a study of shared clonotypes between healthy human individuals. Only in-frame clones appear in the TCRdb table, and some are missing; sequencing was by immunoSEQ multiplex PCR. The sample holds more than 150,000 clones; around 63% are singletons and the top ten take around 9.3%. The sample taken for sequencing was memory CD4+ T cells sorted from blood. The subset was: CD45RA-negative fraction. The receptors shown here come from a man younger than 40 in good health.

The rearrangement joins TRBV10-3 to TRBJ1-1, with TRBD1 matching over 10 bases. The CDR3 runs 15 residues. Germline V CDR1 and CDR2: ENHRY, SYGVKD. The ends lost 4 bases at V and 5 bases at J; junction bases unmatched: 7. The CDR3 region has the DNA TGTGCCATCAGTGCGGGGGGACAGGGGAGGACTGAAGCTTTCTTT. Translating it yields CAISAGGQGRTEAFF.

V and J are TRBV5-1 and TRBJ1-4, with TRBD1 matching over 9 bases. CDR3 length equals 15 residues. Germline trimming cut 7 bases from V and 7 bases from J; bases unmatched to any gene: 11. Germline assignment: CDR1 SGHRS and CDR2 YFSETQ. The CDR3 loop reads CASSTGGAGSEKLFF. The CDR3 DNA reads TGCGCCAGCTCCACAGGGGGCGCAGGTAGTGAAAAACTGTTTTTT. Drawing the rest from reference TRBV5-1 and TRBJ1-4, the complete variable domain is KAGVTQTPRYLIKTRGQQVTLSCSPISGHRSVSWYQQTPGQGLQFLFEYFSETQRNKGNFPGRFSGRQFSNSRSEMNVSTLELGDSALYLCASSTGGAGSEKLFFGSGTQLSVL.

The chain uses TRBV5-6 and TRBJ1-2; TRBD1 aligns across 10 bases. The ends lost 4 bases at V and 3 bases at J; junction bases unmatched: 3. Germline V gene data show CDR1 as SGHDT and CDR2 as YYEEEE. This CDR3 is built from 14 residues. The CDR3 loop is CASSRQGADYGYTF. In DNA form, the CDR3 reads TGTGCCAGCAGCCGACAGGGGGCCGACTATGGCTACACCTTC.

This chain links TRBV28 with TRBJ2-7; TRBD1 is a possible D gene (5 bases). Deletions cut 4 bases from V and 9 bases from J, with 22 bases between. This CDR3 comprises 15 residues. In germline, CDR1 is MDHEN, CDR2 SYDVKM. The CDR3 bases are TGTGCCAGCAGTTCTACAGCAGGGCCGTTAATCCCGCAGTACTTC. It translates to CASSSTAGPLIPQYF. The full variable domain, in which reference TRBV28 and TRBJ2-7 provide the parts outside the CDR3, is DVKVTQSSRYLVKRTGEKVFLECVQDMDHENMFWYRQDPGLGLRLIYFSYDVKMKEKGDIPEGYSVSREKKERFSLILESASTNQTSMYLCASSSTAGPLIPQYFGPGTRLTVT.

DNA for the CDR3: TGCGCCAGCAGCTTACTAACTACCGGGACAGGGGGCTACGAGCAGTACTTC. It translates to CASSLLTTGTGGYEQYF. The V call is TRBV5-1, the J call TRBJ2-7, with 11 nucleotides matching TRBD1. The CDR3 contains 17 residues. After removal of 2 bases from V and 3 bases from J, the junction contained 10 bases not matched to a gene. Germline V CDR1 and CDR2: SGHRS, YFSETQ.

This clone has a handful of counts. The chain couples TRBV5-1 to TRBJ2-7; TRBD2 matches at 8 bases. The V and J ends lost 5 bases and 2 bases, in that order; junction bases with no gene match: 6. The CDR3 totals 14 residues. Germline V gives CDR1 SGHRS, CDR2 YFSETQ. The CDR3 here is CASRLAGGPYEQYF. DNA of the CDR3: TGCGCCAGCAGGCTAGCGGGTGGCCCCTACGAGCAGTACTTC. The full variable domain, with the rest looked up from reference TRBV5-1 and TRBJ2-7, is KAGVTQTPRYLIKTRGQQVTLSCSPISGHRSVSWYQQTPGQGLQFLFEYFSETQRNKGNFPGRFSGRQFSNSRSEMNVSTLELGDSALYLCASRLAGGPYEQYFGPGTRLTVT.

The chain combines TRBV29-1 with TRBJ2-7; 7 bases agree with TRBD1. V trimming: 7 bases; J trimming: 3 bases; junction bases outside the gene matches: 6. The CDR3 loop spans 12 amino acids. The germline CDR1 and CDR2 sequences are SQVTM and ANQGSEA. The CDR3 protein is CSANRQGYEQYF. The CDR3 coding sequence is TGCAGCGCGAATCGACAGGGCTACGAGCAGTACTTC.

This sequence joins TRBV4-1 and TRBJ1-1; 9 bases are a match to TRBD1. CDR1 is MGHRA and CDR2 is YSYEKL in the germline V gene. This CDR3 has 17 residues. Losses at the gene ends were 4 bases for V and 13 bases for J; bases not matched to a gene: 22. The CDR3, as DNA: TGCGCCAGCAGCCCGGTCCTCCTGAACAGGGGGCGCGTGTTGTGTTTCTTT. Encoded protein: CASSPVLLNRGRVLCFF.

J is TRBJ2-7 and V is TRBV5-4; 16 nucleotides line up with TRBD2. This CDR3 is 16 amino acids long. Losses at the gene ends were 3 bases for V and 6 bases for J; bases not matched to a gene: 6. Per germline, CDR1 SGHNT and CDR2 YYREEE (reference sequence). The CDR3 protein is CASSWGTSGRAFEQYF. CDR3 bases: TGTGCCAGCAGCTGGGGGACTAGCGGGAGGGCCTTCGAGCAGTACTTC. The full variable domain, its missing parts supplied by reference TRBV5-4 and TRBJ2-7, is ETGVTQSPTHLIKTRGQQVTLRCSSQSGHNTVSWYQQALGQGPQFIFQYYREEENGRGNFPPRFSGLQFPNYSSELNVNALELDDSALYLCASSWGTSGRAFEQYFGPGTRLTVT.

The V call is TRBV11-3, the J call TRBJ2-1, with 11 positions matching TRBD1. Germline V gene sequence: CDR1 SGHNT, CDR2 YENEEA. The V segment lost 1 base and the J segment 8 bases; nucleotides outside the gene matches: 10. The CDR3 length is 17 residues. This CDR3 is CASSLGGPGQGVHEQFF. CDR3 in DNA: TGTGCCAGCAGCTTAGGGGGCCCGGGACAGGGGGTACATGAGCAGTTCTTC.

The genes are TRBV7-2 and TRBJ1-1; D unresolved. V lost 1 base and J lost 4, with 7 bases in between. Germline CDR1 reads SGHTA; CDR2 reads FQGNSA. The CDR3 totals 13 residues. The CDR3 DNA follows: TGTGCCAGCAGCTTAGAGCGGGCCACTGAAGCTTTCTTT. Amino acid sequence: CASSLERATEAFF.

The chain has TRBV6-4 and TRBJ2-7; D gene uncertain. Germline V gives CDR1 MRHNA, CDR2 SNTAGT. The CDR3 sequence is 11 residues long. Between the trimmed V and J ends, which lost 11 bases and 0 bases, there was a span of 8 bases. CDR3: CAWKPSYEQYF. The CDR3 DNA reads TGTGCCTGGAAGCCCTCCTACGAGCAGTACTTC.

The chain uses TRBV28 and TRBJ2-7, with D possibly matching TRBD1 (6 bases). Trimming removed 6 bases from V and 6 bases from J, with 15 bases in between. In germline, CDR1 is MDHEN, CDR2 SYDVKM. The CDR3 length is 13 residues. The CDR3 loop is CASRTDRSREQYF. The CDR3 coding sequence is TGTGCCAGCAGAACCGACAGGTCGCGCGAGCAGTACTTC.

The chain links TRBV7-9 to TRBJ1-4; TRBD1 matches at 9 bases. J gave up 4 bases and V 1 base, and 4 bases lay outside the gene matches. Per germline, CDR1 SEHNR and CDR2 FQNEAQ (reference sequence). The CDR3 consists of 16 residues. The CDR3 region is CASSLDPGQGNEKLFF. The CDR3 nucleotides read TGTGCCAGCAGCTTAGATCCGGGACAGGGTAATGAAAAACTGTTTTTT.

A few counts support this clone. In DNA, the CDR3 is TGTGCCAGCCGGACCCTGACTAGTCCTACCTACGAGCAGTACTTC. Translating it yields CASRTLTSPTYEQYF. The chain employs TRBV28 and TRBJ2-7; tentatively, D is TRBD2 (6 bases). V gave up 8 bases and J gave up 2 bases, with 19 bases separating them. The CDR3 extends over 15 amino acids. The germline CDR1 and CDR2 sequences are MDHEN and SYDVKM.

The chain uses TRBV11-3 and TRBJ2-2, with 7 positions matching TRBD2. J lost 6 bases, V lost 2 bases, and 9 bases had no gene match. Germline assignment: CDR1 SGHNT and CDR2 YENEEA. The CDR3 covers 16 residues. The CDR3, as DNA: TGTGCCAGCAGCTTAACTCCAGCGGGAACCTCCGGGGAGCTGTTTTTT. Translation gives CASSLTPAGTSGELFF.